What follows is one TCR beta chain and its context. Its antigen specificity is not known. A read error may account for a junction end that differs from germline. This specimen belongs to a study of blood T cells in healthy people across ages (dated by TCRdb to the mid-2010s). General notes on the study: In model experiments, template switching captured about one uniquely barcoded TCR beta cDNA molecule for every two T cells. To track age-related changes in TCR beta repertoire diversity, the study relied on deep sequencing normalized with unique cDNA molecular identifiers. For two donors (one aged 18 to 29 and one aged 80 or older), the study analyzed two additional independent replicas of 1 million unique cDNA reads from the same blood draw. Donors were grouped into four age groups: young (average 16 years), middle-aged (roughly 40), aged (over 55) and long-lived (about 82). Results the study describes overall, beyond this receptor: As age increased, observed TCR beta diversity per million T cells dropped in a roughly linear way, and a significant reduction was already evident by age around 41. The percentage of naive T cells measured by flow cytometry correlated strongly with observed TCR beta diversity. Conclusive comparison of naive and antigen-experienced compartments was prevented by the profiling of bulk unsorted PBMCs. Estimates of total diversity from one million sequenced T cells were regarded as lower bounds and underestimates. The long-lived group showed more naive CD4+ T cells, fewer expanded clones and increased TCR diversity than the aged group, suggesting age selection. The CMV infection status of donors was not known, potentially confounding age-related changes in expanded clonotypes.

Libraries were made using 5' RACE. The sequencer listed for this sample is Illumina HiSeq 2500. A second PCR of about 7 to 12 cycles was run with a J-beta primer mix and a sample-barcoded 5' primer. A unique molecular identifier was introduced onto each TCR beta cDNA molecule by a template-switch 5' adaptor carrying 12 random nucleotides. Each sample yielded at least 3 million CDR3-containing paired-end reads. First-strand cDNA synthesis was performed from all RNA using the Mint cDNA synthesis kit, with priming by a TRBC-specific oligonucleotide. Following uracil-DNA glycosylase treatment, a first 18-cycle PCR with universal primers M1SS and BC2_uni_R was performed on all cDNA. In the original analysis: For normalization, 1 million high-quality reads, each with a distinct molecular identifier, were randomly selected from each sample. Instead of being binned into consensus sequences, reads that shared molecular identifiers were thrown out. MiTCR, with a Q25 quality threshold and the strictest error-elimination algorithm, was used for CDR3 identification, clonotype clustering and error correction. A nonparametric unseen species model with Euler transformation was used to estimate a lower bound on total TCR beta diversity. The public reads were reanalyzed by TCRdb: fastp trimming at Q25, MiXCR alignment, in-frame beta chains only. Rows matching on CDR3 protein sequence are summarized as one entry with the most common DNA and genes. TCRdb's processing, not the study's, gives the V and J calls here. The sample records roughly 700,000 distinct CDR3 sequences, 25% of which are singletons. Clones ranked in the top ten supply 9.4% of the sample.

The donors were 40 or so Caucasian individuals from Russia, aged roughly 6 to 90 years, who were systemically healthy. Ten milliliters of peripheral blood were drawn from each donor into EDTA-treated Vacutainer tubes. Ficoll-Paque density-gradient centrifugation was used to isolate PBMCs, with at least 6.5 million per sample. Total RNA, at least 5 micrograms per sample, was extracted from PBMCs with Trizol reagent. For every donor, an aliquot of PBMCs went through flow cytometry to measure the percentages of naive CD45RAhigh/CD27high T cells. The CDR3 runs 17 amino acids, cysteine and phenylalanine included. Solely the CDR3 DNA is kept, with 51 bases framed from the first base. Taken from the germline V gene (reference sequence), the CDR1 and CDR2 loops are DFQATT and SNEGSKA. The same data also went into a second study, on T cells of mothers and their children. Reported in the second study: Nine systemically healthy Caucasian individuals, comprising three mothers and their six children, were included as donors. cDNA synthesis used all of the extracted RNA, with around 1.4 ug of RNA in each 15 ul reaction. In the second PCR, the M1S primer added sample barcodes and 2-4 random nucleotides. Over 8 million TCR beta CDR3 reads were obtained for each mother, and approximately 3.2 million reads were obtained for each child. TCR recombination output is similarly shaped by thymic selection in related and unrelated pairs, with a minor effect exerted by inherited differences. Normalized repertoire overlap was always found to be slightly, but never significantly, higher in related mother-child pairs than in unrelated mother-child pairs. No persistent microchimeric T cell clones were found, with a detection sensitivity of approximately 100 clones per million clonotypes. Deep NGS was used in the study to compare the TCR beta repertoires of mothers and children and to look for features that separate related mother-child pairs from unrelated individuals. The mean age was around 42 +/- 4 years for the mothers and around 10 +/- 4 years for the children. After adapter ligation was performed with NEBNext reagents, the libraries were sequenced on an Illumina HiSeq 2000 with 100+100 nt paired-end reads. To prevent cross-contamination, the mother and child libraries were prepared one month apart and sequenced in separate runs. Between roughly 450,000 and 2,000,000 distinct TCR beta clonotypes were identified per donor. Naive TCR beta clonotypes were estimated from low-frequency clonotypes matched to each donor's FACS-determined naive share, without sorting.

The chain employs TRBV20-1 and TRBJ2-6; the D region possibly corresponds to TRBD1 (6 bases align). Sequencing input: blood. This sequence was found in a boy between 10 and 17 years old in good health. At the DNA level, the sequence is TGTAGTGCTAGAGATTCTCTTGCAGGGGCCGGGGCCAACGTCCTGACTTTC. This codes for CSARDSLAGAGANVLTF.